These T cell receptor beta chains were read from a single sample in a study of T cells in Graves' hyperthyroidism and ophthalmopathy. Each CDR3 protein gets one entry after TCRdb re-called the multiplex PCR reads with MiXCR. The data show hundreds of thousands of distinct CDR3 sequences, with roughly 15% seen just once and around 13% held by the top ten. The sequenced sample was blood. The receptors were gathered from a woman in her fifties or sixties with Graves' ophthalmopathy. CDR3s leave out the opening cysteine and the closing phenylalanine or tryptophan.

j_gene | v_gene | CDR3aa
TRBJ2-5 | TRBV5-6 | ASSQGARYQETQY
TRBJ2-1 | TRBV29-1 | SVGGYNEQF
TRBJ2-7 | TRBV29-1 | SGRDGSSYEQY
TRBJ2-3 | TRBV27 | ASSLPAGGNTDTQY
TRBJ2-7 | TRBV28 | ASTPGRSYEQY
TRBJ1-1 | TRBV7-6 | ASSLALLRGRGTEAF
TRBJ2-1 | TRBV13 | ASSNPNAVEQF
TRBJ2-5 | TRBV11-3 | ASTQREGQETQY
TRBJ2-1 | TRBV15 | ATSRTSNEQF
TRBJ2-3 | TRBV14 | ASSQEPSPSTDTQY
TRBJ1-3 | TRBV7-2 | ASSLGGQSSGNTIY
TRBJ2-5 | TRBV28 | ASSTNRGVKETQY
TRBJ2-3 | TRBV9 | ASSVTTPGRDTQY
TRBJ2-5 | TRBV2 | ASSEVTGEGQETQY
TRBJ2-1 | TRBV6-2/TRBV6-3 | ASSYSLATNSYNEQF
TRBJ2-2 | TRBV4-2 | ASSQQVAGNTGELF
TRBJ2-7 | TRBV29-1 | SVDFGTSASYEQY
TRBJ2-7 | TRBV20-1 | SASRDRGIYEQY
TRBJ2-1 | TRBV6-2/TRBV6-3 | ASTQGLAAFREF
TRBJ2-2 | TRBV6-1 | ASRDQAGGTGELF
TRBJ2-1 | TRBV3-1 | ASSPRTGGSNEQF
TRBJ1-4 | TRBV7-2 | ASRRIQGAGEKLF
TRBJ2-4 | TRBV6-2/TRBV6-3 | ASSHDRGLAKNIQY
TRBJ2-2 | TRBV12-5 | ASGLVVRTNKGTGELF
TRBJ1-5 | TRBV20-1 | SARGRQSNQPQH
TRBJ1-1 | TRBV6-1 | ASRPPQGARTEAF
TRBJ2-2 | TRBV19 | ASGGGLDTGELF
TRBJ1-5 | TRBV6-2/TRBV6-3 | ASSYSGGLNQPQH